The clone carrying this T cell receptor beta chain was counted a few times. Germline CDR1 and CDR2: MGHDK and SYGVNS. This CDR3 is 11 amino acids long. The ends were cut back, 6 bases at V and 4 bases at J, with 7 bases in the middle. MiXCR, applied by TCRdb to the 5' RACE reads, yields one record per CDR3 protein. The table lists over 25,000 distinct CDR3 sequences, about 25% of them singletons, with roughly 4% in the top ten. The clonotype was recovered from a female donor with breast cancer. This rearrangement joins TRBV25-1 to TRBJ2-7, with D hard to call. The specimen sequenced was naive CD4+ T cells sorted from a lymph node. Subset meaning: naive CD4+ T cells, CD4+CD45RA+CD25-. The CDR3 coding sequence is TGTGCCAGCAGGGAGCTATACGAGCAGTACTTC. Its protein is CASRELYEQYF.